What follows are 12 T cell receptor beta chains derived from one specimen sequenced in a study of blood T cell repertoires in COVID-19. Some clones are missing from TCRdb's copy, which holds only in-frame ones; the method was immunoSEQ multiplex PCR. The repertoire has about 190,000 clones, 88% of them found once; the top ten carry about 4.5%. The sequencing input was peripheral blood. The receptors derive from a human donor in a cohort sampled during active COVID-19.

The chain couples TRBV27 to TRBJ2-1; D is ambiguous. Trimming took 3 bases from V and 3 from J, leaving 9 bases between them. The CDR3 covers 14 residues. CDR1 and CDR2 (germline): MNHEY, SMNVEV (reference sequence). The CDR3: CASSFGQNYNEQFF. Here the CDR3 DNA reads TGTGCCAGCAGTTTTGGGCAAAACTACAATGAGCAGTTCTTC.

This clone was counted only a few times. The chain joins TRBV28 to TRBJ2-1; 9 bases align to TRBD1. CDR1 is MDHEN, CDR2 SYDVKM, per germline. This CDR3 region has 16 residues. Losses at the gene ends were 6 bases for V and 1 base for J; bases not matched to a gene: 7. CDR3 protein: CASRWTGADSYNEQFF. CDR3 coding DNA: TGTGCCAGCAGGTGGACAGGGGCCGATTCCTACAATGAGCAGTTCTTC.

The rearrangement links TRBV5-5 to TRBJ2-7, with 9 bases that match TRBD2. The CDR3 is 15 residues long. Germline V gene data show CDR1 as SGHKS and CDR2 as YYEKEE (reference sequence). J was trimmed by 1 base and V by 5 bases; bases with no gene match: 7. The CDR3 nucleotides read TGTGCCAGCAGTTATAGCGGGGGTTTTTCCTACGAGCAGTACTTC. Protein: CASSYSGGFSYEQYF.

The V and J genes are TRBV6-1 and TRBJ2-2; TRBD1 agrees at 8 bases. Germline assignment: CDR1 MNHNS and CDR2 SASEGT. The CDR3 has 15 residues. J gave up 8 bases and V 3 bases, and 8 bases lay outside the gene matches. The CDR3 bases are TGTGCCAGCAGTGACAGGGGGCCTGTCGAAGGGGAGCTGTTTTTT. Translation gives CASSDRGPVEGELFF.

CDR3 bases: TGTGCCAGCAGCTCAGGAGGGGGCGGAGAGACCCAGTACTTC. Amino acids: CASSSGGGGETQYF. The chain is built from TRBV11-3 and TRBJ2-5, with D possibly matching TRBD1 (7 bases). Deletions cut 4 bases from V and 4 bases from J, with 13 bases between. Germline V CDR1 and CDR2: SGHNT, YENEEA. The CDR3 has 14 residues.

There are a few counts of this clone. The CDR3 DNA reads as TGTGCCAGCTTCTTTAGCGGGGTCGGCACCGGGGAGCTGTTTTTT. Translated: CASFFSGVGTGELFF. The chain recombines TRBV7-9 with TRBJ2-2; TRBD2 aligns across 8 bases. The CDR3 loop spans 15 amino acids. Unmatched junction bases numbered 9, after V lost 8 bases and J lost 4 bases. Looked up from germline, CDR1 is SEHNR and CDR2 is FQNEAQ (reference sequence).

V is TRBV28 and J is TRBJ2-1; tentatively, D is TRBD2 (5 bases). V dropped 4 bases and J dropped 0 bases, with 13 bases sitting between them. The CDR3 has 16 residues. CDR1 MDHEN and CDR2 SYDVKM come from the germline V gene. The CDR3 DNA is TGTGCCAGCAGTTCCTTAGCGAGAAACTCCTACAATGAGCAGTTCTTC. Translating gives CASSSLARNSYNEQFF. Combining the CDR3 with reference TRBV28 and TRBJ2-1 gives the whole variable domain DVKVTQSSRYLVKRTGEKVFLECVQDMDHENMFWYRQDPGLGLRLIYFSYDVKMKEKGDIPEGYSVSREKKERFSLILESASTNQTSMYLCASSSLARNSYNEQFFGPGTRLTVL.

V is TRBV28 and J is TRBJ1-5, with D maybe TRBD1 (6 bases). This CDR3 contains 13 residues. The V gene's germline CDR1 is MDHEN and CDR2 SYDVKM. Trimming pared 2 bases from V and 4 bases from J, leaving 6 bases between. CDR3 sequence reads: CASSLTGNQPQHF. The CDR3 coding sequence is TGTGCCAGCAGTTTAACAGGGAATCAGCCCCAGCATTTT.

The chain is built from TRBV7-2 and TRBJ2-2; TRBD1 aligns across 7 bases. The CDR3 has 15 residues. J gave up 6 bases and V 4 bases, and 8 bases lay outside the gene matches. Germline V lookup: CDR1 SGHTA, CDR2 FQGNSA. The CDR3 spells CASSSQGFTAGELFF. The DNA for the CDR3 is TGTGCCAGCAGCTCACAGGGGTTTACGGCCGGGGAGCTGTTTTTT.

The chain couples TRBV29-1 to TRBJ2-3, with TRBD1 matching 9 bases. Germline CDR1 SQVTM, CDR2 ANQGSEA. This CDR3 has 12 residues. With V trimmed by 7 bases and J by 6 bases, 5 bases remained unmatched. CDR3: CSAEQGADTQYF. The CDR3 DNA sequence: TGCAGCGCCGAACAGGGGGCGGATACGCAGTATTTT.

The genes are TRBV30 and TRBJ1-3; no clear D. The V end was cut by 4 bases, the J end by 2 bases, with 18 bases between. This CDR3 comprises 16 residues. Germline assignment: CDR1 GTSNPN and CDR2 SVGIG (reference sequence). The chain's CDR3 is CAWTNRRVMAGNTIYF. The CDR3 nucleotides are TGTGCCTGGACCAACCGACGGGTTATGGCTGGAAACACCATATATTTT.

The V and J genes are TRBV18 and TRBJ1-3; TRBD1 aligns across 8 bases. CDR1 is KGHSH, CDR2 LQKENI, per germline. V shed 3 bases and J 0 bases; nucleotides not matched to a gene: 4. The CDR3 runs to 16 residues. The CDR3 DNA sequence: TGTGCCAGCTCACCCTCGACAGGGGCCTCTGGAAACACCATATATTTT. Its protein is CASSPSTGASGNTIYF.